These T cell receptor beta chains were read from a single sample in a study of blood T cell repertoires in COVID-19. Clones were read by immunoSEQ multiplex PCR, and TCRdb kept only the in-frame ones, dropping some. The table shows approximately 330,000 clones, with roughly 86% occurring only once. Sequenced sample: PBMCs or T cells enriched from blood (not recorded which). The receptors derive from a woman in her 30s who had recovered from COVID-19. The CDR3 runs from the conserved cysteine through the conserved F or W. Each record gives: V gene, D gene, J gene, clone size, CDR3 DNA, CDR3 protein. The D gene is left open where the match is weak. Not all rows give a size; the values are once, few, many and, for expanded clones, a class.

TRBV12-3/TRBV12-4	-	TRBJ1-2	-	TGTGCCAGCAGTTTAGATAGCTATGGCTACACCTTC	CASSLDSYGYTF
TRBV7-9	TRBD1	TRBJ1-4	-	TGTGCCAGCAGTCAGCAGGGGGCGCTGGAAAAACTGTTTTTT	CASSQQGALEKLFF
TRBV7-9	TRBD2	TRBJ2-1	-	TGTGCCAGCAGCCCAAGGACTAGCGGGAGCTCCTACAATGAGCAGTTCTTC	CASSPRTSGSSYNEQFF
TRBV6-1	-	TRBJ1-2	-	TGTGCCAGCAGTGAACTAGCAGGGGCTCCAAACGGCTACACCTTC	CASSELAGAPNGYTF
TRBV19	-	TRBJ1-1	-	TGTGCCAGCCTAGCCTCGGACAGCGGGATGAACACTGAAGCTTTCTTT	CASLASDSGMNTEAFF
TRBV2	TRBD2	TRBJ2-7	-	TGTGCCAGCAGTCGGGGACTAGCGGGAGGTATCGAGCAGTACTTC	CASSRGLAGGIEQYF
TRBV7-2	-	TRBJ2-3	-	TGTGCCAGCAGCTTAGTAGTAGCAGATACGCAGTATTTT	CASSLVVADTQYF
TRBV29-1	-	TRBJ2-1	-	TGCAGCGTTGGCCCCCACTTGCCCGAATACAATGAGCAGTTCTTC	CSVGPHLPEYNEQFF
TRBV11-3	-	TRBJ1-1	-	TGTGCCAGCAGCTCCGGCCGGGTGGCTGAAGCTTTCTTT	CASSSGRVAEAFF
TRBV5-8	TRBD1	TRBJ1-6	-	TGTGCCAGCAGCCGGGACAGGGGGCGGACTCGCTCACCCCTCCACTTT	CASSRDRGRTRSPLHF
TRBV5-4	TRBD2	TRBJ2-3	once	TGTGCCAGCAGCCTCGGGCTAGCGGGAGTAGATACGCAGTATTTT	CASSLGLAGVDTQYF
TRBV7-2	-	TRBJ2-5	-	TGTGCCAGCAGCTTCTCGCAGATGGCAGAGACCCAGTACTTC	CASSFSQMAETQYF
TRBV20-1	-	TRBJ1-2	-	TGCAGTGCTGGTGGGGGCGGAACCTCCTATGGCTACACCTTC	CSAGGGGTSYGYTF
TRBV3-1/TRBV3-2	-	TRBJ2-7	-	TGTGCCAGCAGCCCTGCCGAGGTGCGATACGAGCAGTACTTC	CASSPAEVRYEQYF